This T cell receptor beta chain was obtained from a study of shared clonotypes between healthy human individuals. In the original processing: Junction-only sequences without quality scores were provided by ImmunoSEQ, so filtering was different. TCRdb keeps only in-frame clones here, not all; method: immunoSEQ multiplex PCR. Clone size and the V and J calls come from that table; the DNA yielded D and trimming. The sample carries about 2.2 million clones, around 93% recorded once. CD8 cells classed as naive were CD45RO-negative and positively selected for CCR7, excluding terminally differentiated effector memory CD45RA+ cells. The ends lost 5 bases at V and 6 bases at J; junction bases unmatched: 16. Germline assignment: CDR1 LNHDA and CDR2 SQIVND (reference sequence). The CDR3 length is 16 residues.

Sequences were obtained from naive CD8+ T cells from PBMCs. V gene TRBV19 combines with J gene TRBJ2-7; 7 bases are shared with TRBD2. This receptor was obtained from a man aged 18 to 29 in good health. Some clones in this sample may be carry-over from other donors' samples. The CDR3 loop reads CASSAERDYTGLEQYF. CDR3 coding DNA: TGTGCCAGTAGTGCCGAAAGGGACTATACGGGCCTCGAGCAGTACTTC.